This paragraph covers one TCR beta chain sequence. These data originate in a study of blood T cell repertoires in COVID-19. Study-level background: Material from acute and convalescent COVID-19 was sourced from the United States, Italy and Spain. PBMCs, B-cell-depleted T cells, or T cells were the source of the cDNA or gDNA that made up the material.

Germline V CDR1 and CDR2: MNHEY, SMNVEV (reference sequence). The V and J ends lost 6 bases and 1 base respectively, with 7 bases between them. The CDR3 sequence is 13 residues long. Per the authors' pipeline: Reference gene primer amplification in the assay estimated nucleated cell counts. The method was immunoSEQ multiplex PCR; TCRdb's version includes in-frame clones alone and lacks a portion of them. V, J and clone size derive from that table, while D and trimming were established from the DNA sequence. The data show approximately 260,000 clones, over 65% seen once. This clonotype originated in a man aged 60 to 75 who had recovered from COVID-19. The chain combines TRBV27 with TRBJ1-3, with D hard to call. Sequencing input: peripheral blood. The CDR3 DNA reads TGTGCCAGCAGACGGGGTTCTGGAAACACCATATATTTT. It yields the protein CASRRGSGNTIYF.